The present T cell receptor (beta chain) was sequenced within a study of shared clonotypes between healthy human individuals. Clones were sequenced by immunoSEQ multiplex PCR, and TCRdb holds only the in-frame ones, with some missing. The table records over a million clones, around 82% of them present only once. This clone showed up just a few times. This CDR3 has 15 residues. The ends were cut back, 4 bases at V and 0 bases at J, with 12 bases in the middle. Germline V CDR1 and CDR2: MDHEN, SYDVKM. The source material was memory CD4+ T cells from PBMCs. Subset defined: CD45RA-negative fraction. V gene TRBV28 combines with J gene TRBJ2-5; D is uncertain. This receptor was taken from a man aged 18 to 29 in good health. Some clones in this sample may be carry-over from other donors' samples. CDR3 in amino acids: CASSSRHTYQETQYF. CDR3 nucleotide sequence: TGTGCCAGCAGTTCGAGACACACGTACCAAGAGACCCAGTACTTC.